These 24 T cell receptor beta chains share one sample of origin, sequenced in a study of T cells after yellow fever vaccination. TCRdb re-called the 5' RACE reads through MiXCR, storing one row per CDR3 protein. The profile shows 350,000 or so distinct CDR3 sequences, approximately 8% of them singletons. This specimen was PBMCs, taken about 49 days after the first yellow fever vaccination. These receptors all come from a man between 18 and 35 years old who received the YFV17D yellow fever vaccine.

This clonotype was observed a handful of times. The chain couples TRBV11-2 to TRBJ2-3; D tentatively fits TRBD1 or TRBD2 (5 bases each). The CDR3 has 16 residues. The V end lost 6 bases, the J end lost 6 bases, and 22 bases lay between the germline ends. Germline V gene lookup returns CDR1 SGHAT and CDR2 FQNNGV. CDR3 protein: CASRSTGLIGGDTQYF. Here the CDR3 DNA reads TGTGCCAGCAGATCTACAGGTTTAATAGGAGGTGATACGCAGTATTTT.

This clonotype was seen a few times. In nucleotides, the CDR3 is TGTGCCAGCAGTTACAGGGGAGGTTCGAACTATGGCTACACCTTC. It encodes CASSYRGGSNYGYTF. This chain uses TRBV6-5 with TRBJ1-2; perhaps TRBD1 as D (5 bases). The V and J ends lost 2 bases and 2 bases respectively, with 12 bases between them. CDR1 is MNHEY and CDR2 is SVGAGI in the germline V gene. CDR3 length: 15 amino acids.

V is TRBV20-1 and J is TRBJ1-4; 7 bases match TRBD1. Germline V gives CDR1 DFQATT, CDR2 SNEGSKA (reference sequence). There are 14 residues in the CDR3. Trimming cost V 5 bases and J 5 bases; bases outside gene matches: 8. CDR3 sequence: CSAVPGQKNEKLFF. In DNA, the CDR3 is TGCAGTGCTGTACCGGGACAGAAAAATGAAAAACTGTTTTTT.

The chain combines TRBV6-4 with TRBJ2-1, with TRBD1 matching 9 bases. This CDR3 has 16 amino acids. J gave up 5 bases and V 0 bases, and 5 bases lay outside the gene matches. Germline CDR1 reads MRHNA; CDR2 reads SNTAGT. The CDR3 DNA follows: TGTGCCAGCAGTGACTCGTTAGGACAGGGGAACAATGAGCAGTTCTTC. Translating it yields CASSDSLGQGNNEQFF.

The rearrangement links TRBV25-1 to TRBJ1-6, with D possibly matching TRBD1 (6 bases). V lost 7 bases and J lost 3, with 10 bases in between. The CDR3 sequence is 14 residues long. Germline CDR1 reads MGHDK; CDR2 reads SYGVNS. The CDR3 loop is CASKSQGYNSPLHF. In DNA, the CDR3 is TGTGCCAGCAAATCACAGGGCTATAATTCACCCCTCCACTTT.

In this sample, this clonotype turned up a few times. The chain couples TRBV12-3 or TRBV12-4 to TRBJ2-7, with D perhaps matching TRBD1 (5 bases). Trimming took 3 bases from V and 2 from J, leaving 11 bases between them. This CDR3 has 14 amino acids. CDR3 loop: CASSFLGAPYEQYF. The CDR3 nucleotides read TGTGCCAGCAGTTTTTTAGGGGCGCCCTACGAGCAGTACTTC.

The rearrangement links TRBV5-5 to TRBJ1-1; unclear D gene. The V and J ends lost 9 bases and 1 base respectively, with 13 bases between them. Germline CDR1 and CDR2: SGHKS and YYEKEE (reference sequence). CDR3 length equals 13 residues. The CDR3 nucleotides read TGTGCCACCCAAAAGCGGGAGAACACTGAAGCTTTCTTT. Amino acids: CATQKRENTEAFF.

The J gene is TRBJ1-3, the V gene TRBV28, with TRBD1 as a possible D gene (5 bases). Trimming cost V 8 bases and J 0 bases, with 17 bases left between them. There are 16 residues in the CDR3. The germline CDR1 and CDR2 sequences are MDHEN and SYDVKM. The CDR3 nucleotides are TGTGCCAGCGGGGGAACCGCGGTAAGCTCTGGAAACACCATATATTTT. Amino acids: CASGGTAVSSGNTIYF.

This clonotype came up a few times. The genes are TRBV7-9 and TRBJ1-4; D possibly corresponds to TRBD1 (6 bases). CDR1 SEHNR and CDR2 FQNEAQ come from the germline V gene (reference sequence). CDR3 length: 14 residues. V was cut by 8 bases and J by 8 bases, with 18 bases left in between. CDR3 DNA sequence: TGTGCCAGCGGTTACGGCAGGGGAAGCGAAAAACTGTTTTTT. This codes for CASGYGRGSEKLFF.

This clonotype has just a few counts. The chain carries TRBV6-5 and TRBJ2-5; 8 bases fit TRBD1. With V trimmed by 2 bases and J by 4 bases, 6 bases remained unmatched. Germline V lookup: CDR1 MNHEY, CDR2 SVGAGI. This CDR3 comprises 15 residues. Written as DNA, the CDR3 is TGTGCCAGCAGTTACCCAGGGGGCCTACGAGAGACCCAGTACTTC. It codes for CASSYPGGLRETQYF.

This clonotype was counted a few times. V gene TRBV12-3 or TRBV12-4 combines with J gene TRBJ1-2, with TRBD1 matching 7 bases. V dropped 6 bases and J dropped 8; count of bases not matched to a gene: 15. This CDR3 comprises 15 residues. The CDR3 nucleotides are TGTGCCAGCAGATTGTCCGGGACAGCGAACGGAGGCTACACCTTC. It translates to CASRLSGTANGGYTF.

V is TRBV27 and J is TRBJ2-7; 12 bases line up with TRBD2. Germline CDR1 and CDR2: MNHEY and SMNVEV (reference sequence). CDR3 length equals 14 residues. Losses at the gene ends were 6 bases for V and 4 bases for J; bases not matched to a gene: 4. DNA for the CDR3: TGTGCCAGCAGGATGACTAGCGGGAGTTACGAGCAGTACTTC. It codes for CASRMTSGSYEQYF.

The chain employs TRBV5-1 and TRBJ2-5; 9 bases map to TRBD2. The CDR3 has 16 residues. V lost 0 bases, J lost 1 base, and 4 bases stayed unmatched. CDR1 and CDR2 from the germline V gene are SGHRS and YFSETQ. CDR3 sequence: CASSLDLAGAQETQYF. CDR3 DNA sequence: TGCGCCAGCAGCTTGGATTTAGCGGGAGCCCAAGAGACCCAGTACTTC.

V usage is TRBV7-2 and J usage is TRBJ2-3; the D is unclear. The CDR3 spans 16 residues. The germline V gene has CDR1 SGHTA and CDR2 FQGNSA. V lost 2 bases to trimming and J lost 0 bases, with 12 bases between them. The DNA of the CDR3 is TGTGCCAGCAGCTTATTCGTGGAACCTAGCACAGATACGCAGTATTTT. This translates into CASSLFVEPSTDTQYF.

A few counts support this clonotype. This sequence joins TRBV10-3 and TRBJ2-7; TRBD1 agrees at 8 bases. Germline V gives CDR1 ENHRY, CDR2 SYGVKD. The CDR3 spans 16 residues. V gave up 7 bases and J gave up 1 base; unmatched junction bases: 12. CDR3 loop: CAITDRRGRGSYEQYF. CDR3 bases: TGTGCCATCACCGATCGCAGGGGGCGCGGGTCCTACGAGCAGTACTTC.

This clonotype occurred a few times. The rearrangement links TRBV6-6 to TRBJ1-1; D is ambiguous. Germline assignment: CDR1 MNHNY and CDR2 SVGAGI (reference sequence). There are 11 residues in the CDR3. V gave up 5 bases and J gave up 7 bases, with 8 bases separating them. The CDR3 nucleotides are TGTGCCAGCAGTATCGACCGTGAAGCTTTCTTT. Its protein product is CASSIDREAFF.

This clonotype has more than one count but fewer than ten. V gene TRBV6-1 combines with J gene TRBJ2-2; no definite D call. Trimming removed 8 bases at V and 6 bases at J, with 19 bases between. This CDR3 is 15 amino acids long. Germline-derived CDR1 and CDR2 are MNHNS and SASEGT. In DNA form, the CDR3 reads TGTGCCAGCTCCCGTGGGGAAGGCCGTGCCGGGGAGCTGTTTTTT. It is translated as CASSRGEGRAGELFF.

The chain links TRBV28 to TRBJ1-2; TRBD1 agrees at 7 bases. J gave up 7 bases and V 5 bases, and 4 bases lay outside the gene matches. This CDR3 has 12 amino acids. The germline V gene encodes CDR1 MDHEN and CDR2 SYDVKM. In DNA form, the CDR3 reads TGTGCCAGCAGTCGACAGGGTGGTGGCTACACCTTC. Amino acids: CASSRQGGGYTF.

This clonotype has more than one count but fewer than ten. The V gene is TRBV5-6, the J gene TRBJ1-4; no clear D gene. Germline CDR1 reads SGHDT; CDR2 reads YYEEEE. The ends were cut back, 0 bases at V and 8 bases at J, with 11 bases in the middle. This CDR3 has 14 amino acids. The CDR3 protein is CASSLGTSREKLFF. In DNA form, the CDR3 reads TGTGCCAGCAGCTTGGGAACCAGCCGCGAAAAACTGTTTTTT.

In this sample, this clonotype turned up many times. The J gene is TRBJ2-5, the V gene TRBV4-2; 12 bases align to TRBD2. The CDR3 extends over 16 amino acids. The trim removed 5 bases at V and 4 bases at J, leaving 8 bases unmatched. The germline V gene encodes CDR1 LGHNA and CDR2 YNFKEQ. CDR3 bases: TGTGCCAGCAGCACCCGTCTAGCGGGGGGGGCAGAGACCCAGTACTTC. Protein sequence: CASSTRLAGGAETQYF.

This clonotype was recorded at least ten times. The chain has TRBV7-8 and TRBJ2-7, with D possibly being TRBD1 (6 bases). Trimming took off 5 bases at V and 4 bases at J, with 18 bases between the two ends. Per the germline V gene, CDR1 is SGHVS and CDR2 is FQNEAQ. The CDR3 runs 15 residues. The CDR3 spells CASSLDRKFLYEQYV. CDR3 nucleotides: TGTGCCAGCAGCCTGGACAGAAAGTTTCTGTACGAGCAGTACGTC.

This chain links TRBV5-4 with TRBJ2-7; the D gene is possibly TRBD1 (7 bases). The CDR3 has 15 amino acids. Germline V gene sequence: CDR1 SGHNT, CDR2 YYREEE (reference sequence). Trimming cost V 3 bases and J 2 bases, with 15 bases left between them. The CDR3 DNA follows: TGTGCCAGCAGCTGGCAGGGGGGACCTACCTACGAGCAGTACGTC. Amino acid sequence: CASSWQGGPTYEQYV.

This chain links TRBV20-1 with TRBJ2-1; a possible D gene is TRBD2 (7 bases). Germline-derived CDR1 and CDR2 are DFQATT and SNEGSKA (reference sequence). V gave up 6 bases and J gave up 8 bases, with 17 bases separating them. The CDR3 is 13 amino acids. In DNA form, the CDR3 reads TGCAGTGCCCACCCGGGGGCGGGGGATGAGCAGTTCTTC. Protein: CSAHPGAGDEQFF.

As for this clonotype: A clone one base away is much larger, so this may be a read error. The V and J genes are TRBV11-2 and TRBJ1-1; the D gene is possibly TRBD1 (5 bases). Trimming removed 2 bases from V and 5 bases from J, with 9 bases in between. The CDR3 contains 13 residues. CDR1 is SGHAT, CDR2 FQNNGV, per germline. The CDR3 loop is CASSLQWGTEAFF. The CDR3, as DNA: TGTGCCAGCAGCTTACAGTGGGGGACTGAAGCTTTCTTT.